This TCR beta chain was recorded in a study of CD4 T cells in relation to SARS-CoV-2 and coronaviruses. Overall study results and limits: In roughly 61% of donors, memory CD4+ clonotypes crossrecognized SARS-CoV-2 and at least one common cold coronavirus spike.

There are 12 residues in the CDR3. Between the trimmed V and J ends, which lost 3 bases and 2 bases, there was a span of 2 bases. CD4+ T cells from unexposed donors were obtained before the COVID-19 pandemic (2011-2018). Naive and memory CD4+ T cells were separated from cryopreserved PBMCs. Using immunoSEQ multiplex PCR, the repertoire was profiled, and TCRdb retains in-frame clones only, with some absent. The sample yields 65,000 or so clones, about 87% seen once. In regard to this clone: What it recognizes is unknown.

The rearrangement links TRBV12-3 or TRBV12-4 to TRBJ1-3, with D unclear. Specimen: memory CD4+ T cells from PBMCs. The receptor's source is a human donor in good health. The CDR3 nucleotides read TGTGCCAGCAGTTTTGCTGGAAACACCATATATTTT. Translation gives CASSFAGNTIYF.